This T cell receptor beta chain emerged from a study of tissue T cells after allogeneic stem cell transplantation. Findings and limits, study-wide: Few T cell clones were shared across patients, but motif clusters showed tissue-specific shared signatures.

CDR1 is FNHDT, CDR2 SITEND, per germline (reference sequence). V lost 0 bases to trimming and J lost 5 bases; unmatched junction nucleotides: 3. The CDR3 spans 14 residues. Survey-depth TCRbeta CDR3 sequencing reported V/J genes and productive frequencies. Sequencing used immunoSEQ multiplex PCR; TCRdb keeps in-frame clones, though not all of them. Here the sample spans about 22,000 clones, roughly two thirds being singletons. This clone came up a few times. Its antigen remains unidentified. Here the gene names and germline are mouse. Read sequence stops 1 residue before the CDR3 end, and the germline J gene provides the missing end.

The sequence was obtained from a female BALB/c mouse in good health. For this strain, the MHC haplotype corresponds to H2-d. Sample: spleen. V is TRBV19 and J is TRBJ2-7, with 9 positions matching TRBD2. Partial CDR3 DNA: TGTGCCAGCAGTATAGTTTGGGGGGGCGATGAACAGTAC. Residues: CASSIVWGGDEQY. The CDR3 in its entirety is CASSIVWGGDEQYF.